Below, 17 T cell receptor beta chains from the same sample are listed, as sequenced in a study of vaccination effects on CD4 cells after COVID-19. Sequencing was performed with immunoSEQ multiplex PCR; in TCRdb, only in-frame clones are kept and a portion is missing. The sample consists of tens of thousands of clones, about three fifths of them appearing once. Peptide-pool stimulation followed by sequencing identified expanded antigen-specific CD4+ clonotypes in the ViraFEST assay. Subsequent to roughly 9 days of culture, CD4+ T cells were isolated. Vaccinated participants had no history of SARS-CoV-2 infection and tested negative for nucleocapsid antibodies. These receptors' antigens are unknown. This specimen consisted of CD4+ T cells from PBMCs cultured with HCoV-OC43 spike peptides, obtained before COVID-19 vaccination. Documented subset: HCoV-OC43 spike overlapping peptide pool stimulation. Receptor source: a human donor who received a COVID-19 vaccine.

The chain has TRBV7-2 and TRBJ1-1; D ambiguous. Per germline, CDR1 SGHTA and CDR2 FQGNSA. V gave up 4 bases and J gave up 2 bases, with 11 bases separating them. This CDR3 contains 14 residues. CDR3 DNA sequence: TGTGCCAGCAGCTACGCGGCAATTAACACTGAAGCTTTCTTT. This encodes CASSYAAINTEAFF.

The chain carries TRBV3-1 (or the pseudogene TRBV3-2) and TRBJ2-5, with 14 positions matching TRBD2. Trimming at V came to 5 bases and at J to 2 bases, leaving 1 base not matched to a gene. Germline CDR1 LGHDT, CDR2 YNNKEL (reference sequence). The CDR3 sequence is 15 residues long. Here the CDR3 reads CASSWTSGGQETQYF. CDR3 nucleotide sequence: TGTGCCAGCAGCTGGACTAGCGGGGGGCAAGAGACCCAGTACTTC.

This clone was seen more than once but under ten times. The chain uses TRBV15 and TRBJ1-1; D might be TRBD1 (5 bases). The CDR3 consists of 15 residues. The germline V gene encodes CDR1 LNHNV and CDR2 YYDKDF (reference sequence). V was trimmed by 0 bases and J by 0 bases, leaving 8 bases between them. The chain's CDR3 is CATSREGTLNTEAFF. As DNA, the CDR3 is TGTGCCACCAGCAGAGAAGGGACGTTGAACACTGAAGCTTTCTTT.

This clone was seen a few times. The rearrangement uses TRBV5-1 and TRBJ2-7; 7 bases are shared with TRBD2. CDR3 length: 16 amino acids. Germline V gives CDR1 SGHRS, CDR2 YFSETQ. With V trimmed by 4 bases and J by 2 bases, 12 bases remained unmatched. CDR3 nucleotides: TGCGCCAGCAGCCTGGTGGGGGGGTCTCTTCCCTACGAGCAGTACTTC. Its protein is CASSLVGGSLPYEQYF.

The chain employs TRBV27 and TRBJ1-1; no clear D gene. Germline V lookup: CDR1 MNHEY, CDR2 SMNVEV (reference sequence). Trimming took off 7 bases at V and 4 bases at J, with 19 bases between the two ends. There are 15 residues in the CDR3. The CDR3: CASNLTPTIGTEAFF. The CDR3 region has the DNA TGTGCCAGCAATTTGACCCCTACTATAGGCACTGAAGCTTTCTTT.

V and J are TRBV10-2 and TRBJ1-1, with a possible D match to TRBD1 (6 bases). V lost 6 bases and J 5 bases, leaving 10 bases between the germline ends. CDR3 size: 12 residues. Germline V lookup: CDR1 WSHSY, CDR2 SAAADI. For the CDR3, the DNA is TGCGCCAGCAGGGACAGTTCTACTGAAGCTTTCTTT. Translated, it gives CASRDSSTEAFF.

The chain carries TRBV3-1 (or the pseudogene TRBV3-2) and TRBJ1-2, with TRBD1 as a possible D gene (6 bases). This CDR3 is built from 13 residues. With 4 bases removed from V and 5 bases from J, the gap between germline ends came to 11 bases. Looked up from germline, CDR1 is LGHDT and CDR2 is YNNKEL (reference sequence). This CDR3 reads CASSRGGRYGYTF. The CDR3 DNA follows: TGTGCCAGCAGCCGAGGGGGGAGGTATGGCTACACCTTC.

This clone turned up a few times. The V and J genes are TRBV4-1 and TRBJ1-1; 10 bases map to TRBD1. Per the germline V gene, CDR1 is MGHRA and CDR2 is YSYEKL. The J segment lost 2 bases and the V segment lost 4 bases, leaving 7 bases of the junction unmatched. The CDR3 sequence is 16 residues long. This chain's CDR3 is CASSPPDRGTNTEAFF. The DNA of the CDR3 is TGCGCCAGCAGCCCTCCGGACAGGGGGACCAACACTGAAGCTTTCTTT.

This clone was counted once. The rearrangement links TRBV10-2 to TRBJ1-5, with 10 positions matching TRBD1. The CDR3 has 19 residues. Germline V gene lookup returns CDR1 WSHSY and CDR2 SAAADI. With V trimmed by 3 bases and J by 0 bases, 11 bases remained unmatched. The CDR3 spells CASSDRGGQGPNSNQPQHF. The CDR3 region has the DNA TGCGCCAGCAGTGACAGGGGGGGACAGGGGCCAAATAGCAATCAGCCCCAGCATTTT.

The chain employs TRBV4-2 and TRBJ1-2; D gene uncertain. The CDR3 is 15 residues long. Germline V gene lookup returns CDR1 LGHNA and CDR2 YNFKEQ. V shed 3 bases and J shed 7 bases, with 18 bases lying between them. CDR3 region: CASSQVGVSSPGYTF. In DNA, the CDR3 is TGTGCCAGCAGCCAGGTTGGTGTTTCTTCGCCTGGCTACACCTTC.

This clone was seen only a few times. This chain links TRBV5-1 with TRBJ2-6, with unresolved D. Trimming left V 3 bases short and J 1 base short, with 11 bases between. The V gene's germline CDR1 is SGHRS and CDR2 YFSETQ. The CDR3 is 16 amino acids. The CDR3 DNA sequence: TGCGCCAGCAGCTCAACAACCGTTTCTGGGGCCAACGTCCTGACTTTC. Amino acids: CASSSTTVSGANVLTF.

The CDR3 sequence: CASSAQEATGELFF. CDR3 DNA: TGTGCCAGCAGTGCACAGGAGGCCACCGGGGAGCTGTTTTTT. V is TRBV6-4 and J is TRBJ2-2, with D perhaps matching TRBD1 or TRBD2 (5 bases each). V lost 4 bases, J lost 4 bases, and 10 bases lay in between. Germline V gene lookup returns CDR1 MRHNA and CDR2 SNTAGT. The CDR3 extends over 14 amino acids.

The chain employs TRBV6-6 and TRBJ2-5; no clear D gene. The germline V gene has CDR1 MNHNY and CDR2 SVGAGI (reference sequence). Deletions cut 4 bases from V and 5 bases from J, with 14 bases between. The CDR3 length is 14 residues. Written as DNA, the CDR3 is TGTGCCAGCAGTTCTACAATAAATGGGGAGACCCAGTACTTC. Encoded protein: CASSSTINGETQYF.

The chain uses TRBV2 and TRBJ2-5, with D possibly TRBD1 on 7 matching bases. Germline lookup yields CDR1 SNHLY and CDR2 FYNNEI. Trimming removed 6 bases at V and 2 bases at J, with 16 bases between. There are 15 residues in the CDR3. The CDR3 reads CASRQGGTEQETQYF. CDR3 DNA sequence: TGTGCCAGCAGACAAGGGGGGACAGAACAAGAGACCCAGTACTTC.

This clone was detected a few times. V and J are TRBV2 and TRBJ2-1, with 9 bases that match TRBD2. From germline, CDR1 is SNHLY and CDR2 FYNNEI. CDR3 size: 15 residues. The V and J ends lost 2 bases and 4 bases, in that order; junction bases with no gene match: 3. The CDR3, as DNA: TGTGCCAGCAGTGAAAGGGCGGGAGGGTACAATGAGCAGTTCTTC. Its protein product is CASSERAGGYNEQFF.

This clone has more than one count but fewer than ten. V usage is TRBV6-6 and J usage is TRBJ1-1; no reliable D call. The germline gives CDR1 MNHNY, CDR2 SVGAGI (reference sequence). CDR3 length: 14 residues. V lost 4 bases and J 1 base, leaving 10 bases between the germline ends. The CDR3 DNA reads TGTGCCAGCAGTTTTCGGCAGGAGAACACTGAAGCTTTCTTT. It specifies CASSFRQENTEAFF.

The chain employs TRBV11-3 and TRBJ1-1; D is possibly TRBD1 (5 bases). The CDR3 contains 14 residues. Trimming left V 5 bases short and J 2 bases short, with 12 bases between. Looked up from germline, CDR1 is SGHNT and CDR2 is YENEEA. CDR3 region: CASSLGTANTEAFF. CDR3 coding DNA: TGTGCCAGCAGCCTGGGGACCGCAAACACTGAAGCTTTCTTT.